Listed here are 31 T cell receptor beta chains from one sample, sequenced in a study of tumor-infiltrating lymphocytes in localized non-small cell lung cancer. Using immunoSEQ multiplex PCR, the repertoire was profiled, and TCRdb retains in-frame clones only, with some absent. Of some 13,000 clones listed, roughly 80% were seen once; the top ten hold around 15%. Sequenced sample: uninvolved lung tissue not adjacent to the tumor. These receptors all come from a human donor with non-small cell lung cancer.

Here the CDR3 DNA reads TGTGCCAGCAGCCCCGACAGGGGATCTGGAAACACCATATATTTT. Protein: CASSPDRGSGNTIYF. This rearrangement joins TRBV5-6 to TRBJ1-3, with 8 bases lining up with TRBD1. This CDR3 spans 15 amino acids. Unmatched junction bases numbered 4, after V lost 4 bases and J lost 1 base. Germline lookup yields CDR1 SGHDT and CDR2 YYEEEE. The full variable domain, in which reference TRBV5-6 and TRBJ1-3 provide the parts outside the CDR3, is DAGVTQSPTHLIKTRGQQVTLRCSPKSGHDTVSWYQQALGQGPQFIFQYYEEEERQRGNFPDRFSGHQFPNYSSELNVNALLLGDSALYLCASSPDRGSGNTIYFGEGSWLTVV.

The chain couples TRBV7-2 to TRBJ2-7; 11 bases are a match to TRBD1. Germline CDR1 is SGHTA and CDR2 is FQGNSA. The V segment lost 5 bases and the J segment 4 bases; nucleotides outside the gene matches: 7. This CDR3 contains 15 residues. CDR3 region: CASSPRWDRGYEQYF. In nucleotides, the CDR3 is TGTGCCAGCAGCCCCCGTTGGGACAGGGGGTACGAGCAGTACTTC.

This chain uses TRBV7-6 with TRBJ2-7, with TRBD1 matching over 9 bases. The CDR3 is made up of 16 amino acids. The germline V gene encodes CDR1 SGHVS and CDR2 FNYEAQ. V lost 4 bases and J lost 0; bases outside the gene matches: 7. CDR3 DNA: TGTGCCAGCAGCTCACAACCGGGACAGGGCTCCTACGAGCAGTACTTC. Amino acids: CASSSQPGQGSYEQYF.

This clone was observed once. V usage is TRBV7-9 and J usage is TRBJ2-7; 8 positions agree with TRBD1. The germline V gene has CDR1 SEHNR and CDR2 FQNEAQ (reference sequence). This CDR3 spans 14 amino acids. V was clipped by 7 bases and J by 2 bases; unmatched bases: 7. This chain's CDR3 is CASTPTGVPYEQYF. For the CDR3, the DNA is TGTGCCAGCACCCCGACAGGGGTCCCCTACGAGCAGTACTTC. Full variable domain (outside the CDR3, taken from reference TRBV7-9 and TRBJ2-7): DTGVSQNPRHKITKRGQNVTFRCDPISEHNRLYWYRQTLGQGPEFLTYFQNEAQLEKSRLLSDRFSAERPKGSFSTLEIQRTEQGDSAMYLCASTPTGVPYEQYFGPGTRLTVT.

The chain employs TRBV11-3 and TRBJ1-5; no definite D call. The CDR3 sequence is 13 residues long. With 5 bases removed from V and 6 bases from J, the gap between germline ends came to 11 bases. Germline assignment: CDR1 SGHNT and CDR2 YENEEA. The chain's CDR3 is CASSRTEGQPQHF. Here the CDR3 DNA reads TGTGCCAGCAGCCGTACTGAGGGTCAGCCCCAGCATTTT.

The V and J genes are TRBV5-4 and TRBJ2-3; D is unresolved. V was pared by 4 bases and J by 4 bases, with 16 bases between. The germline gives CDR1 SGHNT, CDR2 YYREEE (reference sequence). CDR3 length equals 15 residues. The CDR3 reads CASSTQTSNADTQYF. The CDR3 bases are TGTGCCAGCAGCACCCAGACGTCTAACGCAGATACGCAGTATTTT.

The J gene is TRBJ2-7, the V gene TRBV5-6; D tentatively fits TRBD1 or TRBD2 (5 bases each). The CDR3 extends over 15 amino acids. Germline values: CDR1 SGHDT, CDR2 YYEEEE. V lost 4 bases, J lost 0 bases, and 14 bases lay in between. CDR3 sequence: CASSGAGTLSYEQYF. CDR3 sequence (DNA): TGTGCCAGCAGCGGGGCCGGGACGCTCTCCTACGAGCAGTACTTC.

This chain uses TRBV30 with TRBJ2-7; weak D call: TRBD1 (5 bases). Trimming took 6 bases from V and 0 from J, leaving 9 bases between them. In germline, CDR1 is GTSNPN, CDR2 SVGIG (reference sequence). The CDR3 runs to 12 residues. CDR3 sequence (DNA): TGTGCCTGCACCAGGGACTCCTACGAGCAGTACTTC. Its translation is CACTRDSYEQYF.

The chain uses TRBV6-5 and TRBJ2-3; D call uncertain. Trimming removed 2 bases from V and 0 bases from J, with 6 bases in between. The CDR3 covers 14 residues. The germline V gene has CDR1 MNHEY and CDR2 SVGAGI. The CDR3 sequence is CASSYQQSTDTQYF. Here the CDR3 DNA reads TGTGCCAGCAGTTACCAGCAGAGCACAGATACGCAGTATTTT.

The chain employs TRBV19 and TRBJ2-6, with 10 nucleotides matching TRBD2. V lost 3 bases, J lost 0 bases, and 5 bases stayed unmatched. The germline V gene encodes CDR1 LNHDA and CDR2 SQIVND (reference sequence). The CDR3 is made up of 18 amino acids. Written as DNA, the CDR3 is TGTGCCAGTAGTATTCCCCAGCGGGGGGGCTCTGGGGCCAACGTCCTGACTTTC. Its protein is CASSIPQRGGSGANVLTF.

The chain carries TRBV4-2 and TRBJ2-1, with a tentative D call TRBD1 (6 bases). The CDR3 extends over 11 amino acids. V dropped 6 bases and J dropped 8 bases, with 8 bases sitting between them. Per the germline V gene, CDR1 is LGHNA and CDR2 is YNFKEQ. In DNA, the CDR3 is TGTGCCAGCAGGTACAGGGATGAGCAGTTCTTC. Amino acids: CASRYRDEQFF.

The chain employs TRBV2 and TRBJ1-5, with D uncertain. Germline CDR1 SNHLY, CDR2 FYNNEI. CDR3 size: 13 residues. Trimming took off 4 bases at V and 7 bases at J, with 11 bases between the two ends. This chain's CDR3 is CASSGGMMQPQHF. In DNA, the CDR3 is TGTGCCAGCAGTGGGGGTATGATGCAGCCCCAGCATTTT.

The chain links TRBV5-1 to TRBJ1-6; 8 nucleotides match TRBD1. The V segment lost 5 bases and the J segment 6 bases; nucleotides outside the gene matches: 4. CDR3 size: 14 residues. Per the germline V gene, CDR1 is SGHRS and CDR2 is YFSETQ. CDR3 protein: CASRDTGGNSPLHF. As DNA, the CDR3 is TGCGCCAGCAGAGATACAGGGGGTAATTCACCCCTCCACTTT.

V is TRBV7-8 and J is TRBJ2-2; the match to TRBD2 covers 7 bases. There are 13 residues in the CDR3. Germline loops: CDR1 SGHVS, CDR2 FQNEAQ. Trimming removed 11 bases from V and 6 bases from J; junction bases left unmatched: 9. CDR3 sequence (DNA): TGTGCCGGGGCTAGCGGAGCGGCCGGGGAGCTGTTTTTT. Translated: CAGASGAAGELFF. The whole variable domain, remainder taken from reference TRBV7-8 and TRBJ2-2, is GAGVSQSPRYKVAKRGQDVALRCDPISGHVSLFWYQQALGQGPEFLTYFQNEAQLDKSGLPSDRFFAERPEGSVSTLKIQRTQQEDSAVYLCAGASGAAGELFFGEGSRLTVL.

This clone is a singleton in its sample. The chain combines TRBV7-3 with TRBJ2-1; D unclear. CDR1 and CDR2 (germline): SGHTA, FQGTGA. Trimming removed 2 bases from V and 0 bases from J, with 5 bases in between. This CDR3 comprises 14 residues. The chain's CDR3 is CASSLGGSYNEQFF. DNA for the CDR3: TGTGCCAGCAGCTTAGGCGGCTCCTACAATGAGCAGTTCTTC.

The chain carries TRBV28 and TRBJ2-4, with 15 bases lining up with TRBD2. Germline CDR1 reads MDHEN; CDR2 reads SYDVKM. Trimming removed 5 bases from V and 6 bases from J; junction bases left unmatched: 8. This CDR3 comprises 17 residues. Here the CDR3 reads CASSIRTSGGAGNIQYF. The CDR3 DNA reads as TGTGCCAGCAGTATCCGGACTAGCGGGGGGGCGGGAAACATTCAGTACTTC.

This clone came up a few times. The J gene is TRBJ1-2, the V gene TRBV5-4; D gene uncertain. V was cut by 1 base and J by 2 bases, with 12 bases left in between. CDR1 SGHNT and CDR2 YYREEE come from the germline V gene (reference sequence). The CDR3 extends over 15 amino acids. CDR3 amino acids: CASSLWVRRNYGYTF. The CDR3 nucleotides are TGTGCCAGCAGCTTGTGGGTGAGGAGGAACTATGGCTACACCTTC.

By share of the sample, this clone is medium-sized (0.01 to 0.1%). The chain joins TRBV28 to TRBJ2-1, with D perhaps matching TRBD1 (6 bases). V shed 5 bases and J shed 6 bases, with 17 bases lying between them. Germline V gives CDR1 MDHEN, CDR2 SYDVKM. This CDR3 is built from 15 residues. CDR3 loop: CASSPPRDIVNEQFF. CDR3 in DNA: TGTGCCAGCAGTCCCCCCCGGGACATCGTCAATGAGCAGTTCTTC.

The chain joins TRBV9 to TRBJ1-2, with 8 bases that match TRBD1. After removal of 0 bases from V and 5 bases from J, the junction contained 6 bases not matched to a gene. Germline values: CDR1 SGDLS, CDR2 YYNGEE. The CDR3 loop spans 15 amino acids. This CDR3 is CASSVEGQATYGYTF. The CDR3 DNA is TGTGCCAGCAGCGTAGAGGGACAGGCCACTTATGGCTACACCTTC.

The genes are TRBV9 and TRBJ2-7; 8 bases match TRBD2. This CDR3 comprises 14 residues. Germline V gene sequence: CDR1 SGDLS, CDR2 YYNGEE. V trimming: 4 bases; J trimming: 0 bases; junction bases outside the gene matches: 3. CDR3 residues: CASSPGGASYEQYF. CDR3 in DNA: TGTGCCAGCAGCCCCGGGGGGGCCTCCTACGAGCAGTACTTC. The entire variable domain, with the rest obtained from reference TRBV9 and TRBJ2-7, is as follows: DSGVTQTPKHLITATGQRVTLRCSPRSGDLSVYWYQQSLDQGLQFLIQYYNGEERAKGNILERFSAQQFPDLHSELNLSSLELGDSALYFCASSPGGASYEQYFGPGTRLTVT.

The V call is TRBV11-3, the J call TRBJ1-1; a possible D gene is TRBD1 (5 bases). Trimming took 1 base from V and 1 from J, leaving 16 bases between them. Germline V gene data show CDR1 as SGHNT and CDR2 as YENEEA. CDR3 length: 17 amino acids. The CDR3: CASSLGVGEGANTEAFF. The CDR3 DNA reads TGTGCCAGCAGCTTAGGGGTAGGGGAAGGGGCGAACACTGAAGCTTTCTTT.

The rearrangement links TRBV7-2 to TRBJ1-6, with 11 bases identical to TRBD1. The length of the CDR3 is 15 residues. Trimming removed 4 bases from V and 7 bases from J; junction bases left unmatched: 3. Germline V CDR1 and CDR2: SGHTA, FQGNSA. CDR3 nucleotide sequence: TGTGCCAGCAGCTCGGACAGGGGGCAAAATTCACCCCTCCACTTT. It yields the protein CASSSDRGQNSPLHF.

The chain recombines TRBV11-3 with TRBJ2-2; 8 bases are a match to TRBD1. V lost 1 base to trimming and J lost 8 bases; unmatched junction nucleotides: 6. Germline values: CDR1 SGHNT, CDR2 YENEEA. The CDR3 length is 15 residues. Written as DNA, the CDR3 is TGTGCCAGCAGCTTAGTCCGGACAGGGTCAGGGGAGCTGTTTTTT. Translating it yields CASSLVRTGSGELFF.

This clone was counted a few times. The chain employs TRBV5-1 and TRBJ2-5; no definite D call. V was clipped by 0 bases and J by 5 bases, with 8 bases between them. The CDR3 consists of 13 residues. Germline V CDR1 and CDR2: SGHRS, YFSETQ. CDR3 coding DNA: TGCGCCAGCAGCTTGGTATTGGCGGAGACCCAGTACTTC. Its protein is CASSLVLAETQYF.

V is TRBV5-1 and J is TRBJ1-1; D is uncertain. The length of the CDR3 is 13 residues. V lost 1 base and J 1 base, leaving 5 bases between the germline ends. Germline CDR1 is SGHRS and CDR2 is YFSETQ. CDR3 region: CASSLQGNTEAFF. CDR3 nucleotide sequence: TGCGCCAGCAGCTTGCAAGGGAACACTGAAGCTTTCTTT.

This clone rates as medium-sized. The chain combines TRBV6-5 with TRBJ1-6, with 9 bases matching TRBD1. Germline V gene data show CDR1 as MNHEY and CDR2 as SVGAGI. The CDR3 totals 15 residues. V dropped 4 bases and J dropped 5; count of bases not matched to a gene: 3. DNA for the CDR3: TGTGCCAGCAGTTGGGACAGGGAGGATAATTCACCCCTCCACTTT. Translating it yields CASSWDREDNSPLHF.

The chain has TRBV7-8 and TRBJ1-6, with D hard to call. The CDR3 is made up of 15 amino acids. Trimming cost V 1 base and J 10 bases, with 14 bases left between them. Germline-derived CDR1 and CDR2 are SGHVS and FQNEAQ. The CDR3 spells CASSLGSGRGSPLHF. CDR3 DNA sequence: TGTGCCAGCAGCTTAGGTTCTGGGCGCGGGTCACCCCTCCACTTT.

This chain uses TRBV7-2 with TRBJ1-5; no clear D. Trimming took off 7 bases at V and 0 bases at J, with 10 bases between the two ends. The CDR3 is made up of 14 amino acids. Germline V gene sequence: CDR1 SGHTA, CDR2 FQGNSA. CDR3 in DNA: TGTGCCAGCACCTCGGACGGTAGCAATCAGCCCCAGCATTTT. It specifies CASTSDGSNQPQHF.

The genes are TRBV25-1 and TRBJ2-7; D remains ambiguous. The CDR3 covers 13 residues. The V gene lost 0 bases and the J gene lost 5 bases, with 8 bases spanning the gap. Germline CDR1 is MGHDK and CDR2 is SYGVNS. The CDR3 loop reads CASSEYSPHEQYF. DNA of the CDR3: TGTGCCAGCAGTGAATATTCCCCCCACGAGCAGTACTTC.

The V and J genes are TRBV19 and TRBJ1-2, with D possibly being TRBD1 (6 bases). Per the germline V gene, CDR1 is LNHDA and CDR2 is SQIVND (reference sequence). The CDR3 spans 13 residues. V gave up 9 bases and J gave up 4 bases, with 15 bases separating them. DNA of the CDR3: TGTGCCAGCAAAACAGGGACGACCTATGGCTACACCTTC. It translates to CASKTGTTYGYTF. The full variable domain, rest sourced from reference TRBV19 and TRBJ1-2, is DGGITQSPKYLFRKEGQNVTLSCEQNLNHDAMYWYRQDPGQGLRLIYYSQIVNDFQKGDIAEGYSVSREKKESFPLTVTSAQKNPTAFYLCASKTGTTYGYTFGSGTRLTVV.

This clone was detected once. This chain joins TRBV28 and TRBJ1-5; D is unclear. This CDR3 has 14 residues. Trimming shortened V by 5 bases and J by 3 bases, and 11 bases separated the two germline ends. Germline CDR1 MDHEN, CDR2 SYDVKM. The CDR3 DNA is TGTGCCAGCAGTCAACCAGGACTCAATCAGCCCCAGCATTTT. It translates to CASSQPGLNQPQHF. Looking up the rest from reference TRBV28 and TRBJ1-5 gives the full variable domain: DVKVTQSSRYLVKRTGEKVFLECVQDMDHENMFWYRQDPGLGLRLIYFSYDVKMKEKGDIPEGYSVSREKKERFSLILESASTNQTSMYLCASSQPGLNQPQHFGDGTRLSIL.